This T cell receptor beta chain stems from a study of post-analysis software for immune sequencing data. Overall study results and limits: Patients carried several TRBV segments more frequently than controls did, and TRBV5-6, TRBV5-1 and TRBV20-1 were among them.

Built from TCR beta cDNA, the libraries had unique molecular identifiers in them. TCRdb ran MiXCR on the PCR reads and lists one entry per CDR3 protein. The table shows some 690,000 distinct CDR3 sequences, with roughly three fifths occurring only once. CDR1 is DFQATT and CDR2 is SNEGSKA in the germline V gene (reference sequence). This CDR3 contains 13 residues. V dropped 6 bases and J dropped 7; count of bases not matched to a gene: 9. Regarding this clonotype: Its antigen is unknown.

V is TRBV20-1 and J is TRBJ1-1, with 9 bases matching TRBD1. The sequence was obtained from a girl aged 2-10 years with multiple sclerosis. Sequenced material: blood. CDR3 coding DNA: TGCAGTGCCCCGGGACAGGGATATGATGAAGCTTTCTTT. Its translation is CSAPGQGYDEAFF.